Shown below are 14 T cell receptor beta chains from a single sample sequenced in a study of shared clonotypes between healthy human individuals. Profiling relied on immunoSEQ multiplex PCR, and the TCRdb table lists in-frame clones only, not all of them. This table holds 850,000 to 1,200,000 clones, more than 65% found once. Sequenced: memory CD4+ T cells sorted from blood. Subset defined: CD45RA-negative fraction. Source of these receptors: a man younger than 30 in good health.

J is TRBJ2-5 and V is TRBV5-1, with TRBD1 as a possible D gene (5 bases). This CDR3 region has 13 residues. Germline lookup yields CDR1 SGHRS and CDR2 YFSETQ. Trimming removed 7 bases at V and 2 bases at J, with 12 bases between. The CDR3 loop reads CASRTDRQETQYF. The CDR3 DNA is TGCGCCAGCCGGACCGACAGACAAGAGACCCAGTACTTC.

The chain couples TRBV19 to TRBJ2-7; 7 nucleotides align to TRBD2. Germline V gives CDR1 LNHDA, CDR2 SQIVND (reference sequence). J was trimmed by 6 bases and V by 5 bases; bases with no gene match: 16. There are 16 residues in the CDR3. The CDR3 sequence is CASSRGGAGARREQYF. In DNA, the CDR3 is TGTGCCAGTAGTCGCGGTGGGGCGGGAGCTAGGCGCGAGCAGTACTTC.

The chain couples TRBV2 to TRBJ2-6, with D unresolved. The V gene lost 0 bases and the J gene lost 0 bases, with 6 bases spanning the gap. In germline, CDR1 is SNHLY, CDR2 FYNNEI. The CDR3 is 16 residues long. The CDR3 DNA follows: TGTGCCAGCAGTGAAGCTGAGTTCTCTGGGGCCAACGTCCTGACTTTC. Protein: CASSEAEFSGANVLTF.

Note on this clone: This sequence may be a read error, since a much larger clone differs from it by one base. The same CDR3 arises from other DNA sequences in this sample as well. CDR3 amino acids: CASSSGQGYGYTF. The CDR3 DNA reads as TGTGCCAGCAGCTCGGGACAGGGATATGGCTACACCTTC. The chain uses TRBV7-3 and TRBJ1-2, with 9 nucleotides matching TRBD1. V was pared by 4 bases and J by 5 bases, with 2 bases of the junction left unmatched. The length of the CDR3 is 13 residues. In germline, CDR1 is SGHTA, CDR2 FQGTGA.

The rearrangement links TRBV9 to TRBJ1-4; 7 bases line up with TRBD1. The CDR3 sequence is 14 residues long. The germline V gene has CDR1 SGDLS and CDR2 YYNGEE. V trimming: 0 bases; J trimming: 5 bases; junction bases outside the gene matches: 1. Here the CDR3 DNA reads TGTGCCAGCAGCGTAGGGGACAGAAATGAAAAACTGTTTTTT. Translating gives CASSVGDRNEKLFF.

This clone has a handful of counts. CDR3 bases: TGCGCCAGCAGCTTGGAAGGACAGGGAGTAGATACGCAGTATTTT. It encodes CASSLEGQGVDTQYF. This rearrangement joins TRBV5-1 to TRBJ2-3; 8 nucleotides match TRBD1. This CDR3 is built from 15 residues. Germline trimming cut 0 bases from V and 5 bases from J; bases unmatched to any gene: 5. The germline V gene has CDR1 SGHRS and CDR2 YFSETQ.

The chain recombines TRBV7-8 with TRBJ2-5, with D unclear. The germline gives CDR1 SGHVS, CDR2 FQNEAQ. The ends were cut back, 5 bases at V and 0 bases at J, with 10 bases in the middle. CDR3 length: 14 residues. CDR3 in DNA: TGTGCCAGCAGCATATCTATGTACCAAGAGACCCAGTACTTC. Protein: CASSISMYQETQYF.

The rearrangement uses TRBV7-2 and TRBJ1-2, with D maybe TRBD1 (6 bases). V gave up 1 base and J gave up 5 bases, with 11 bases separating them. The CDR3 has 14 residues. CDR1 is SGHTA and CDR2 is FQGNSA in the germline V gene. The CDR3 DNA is TGTGCCAGCAGCTTAGTCTCAGGGGTTTATGGCTACACCTTC. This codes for CASSLVSGVYGYTF.

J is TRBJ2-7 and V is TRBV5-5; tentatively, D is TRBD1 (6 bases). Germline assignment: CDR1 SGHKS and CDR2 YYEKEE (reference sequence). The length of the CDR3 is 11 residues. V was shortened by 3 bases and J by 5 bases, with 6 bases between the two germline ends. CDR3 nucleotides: TGTGCCAGCAGCTACAGGGACGAGCAGTACTTC. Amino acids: CASSYRDEQYF.

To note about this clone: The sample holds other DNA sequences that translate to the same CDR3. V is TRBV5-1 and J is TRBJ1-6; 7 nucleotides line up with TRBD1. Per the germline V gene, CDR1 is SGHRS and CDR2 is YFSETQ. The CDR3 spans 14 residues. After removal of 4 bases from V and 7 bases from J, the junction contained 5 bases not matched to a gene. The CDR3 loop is CASSPGTVNSPLHF. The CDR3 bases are TGCGCCAGCAGCCCAGGGACAGTAAATTCACCCCTCCACTTT. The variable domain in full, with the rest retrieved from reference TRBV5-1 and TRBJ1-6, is KAGVTQTPRYLIKTRGQQVTLSCSPISGHRSVSWYQQTPGQGLQFLFEYFSETQRNKGNFPGRFSGRQFSNSRSEMNVSTLELGDSALYLCASSPGTVNSPLHFGNGTRLTVT.

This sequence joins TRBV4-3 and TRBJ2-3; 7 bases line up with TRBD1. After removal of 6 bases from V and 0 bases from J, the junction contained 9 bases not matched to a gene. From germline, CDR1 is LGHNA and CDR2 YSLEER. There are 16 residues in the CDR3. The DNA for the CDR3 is TGCGCCAGCAGGGGGAAATTACAGGGGAGCACAGATACGCAGTATTTT. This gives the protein CASRGKLQGSTDTQYF.

CDR3 nucleotide sequence: TGCGCCAGCAGCTTGGGCACAGGGGGCACTGGAAACACCATATATTTT. Its translation: CASSLGTGGTGNTIYF. V and J are TRBV5-1 and TRBJ1-3; 9 bases align to TRBD1. The ends lost 0 bases at V and 2 bases at J; junction bases unmatched: 3. This CDR3 spans 16 amino acids. The V gene's germline CDR1 is SGHRS and CDR2 YFSETQ.

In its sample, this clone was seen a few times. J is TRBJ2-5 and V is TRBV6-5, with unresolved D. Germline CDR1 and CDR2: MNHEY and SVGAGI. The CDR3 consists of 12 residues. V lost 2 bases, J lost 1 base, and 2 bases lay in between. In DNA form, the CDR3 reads TGTGCCAGCAGTTACCCCCAAGAGACCCAGTACTTC. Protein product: CASSYPQETQYF.

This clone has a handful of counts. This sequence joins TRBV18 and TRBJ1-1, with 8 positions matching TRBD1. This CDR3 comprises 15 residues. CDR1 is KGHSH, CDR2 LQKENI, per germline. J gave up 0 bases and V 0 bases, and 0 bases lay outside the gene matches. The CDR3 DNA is TGTGCCAGCTCACCACCGACAGGGGTGAACACTGAAGCTTTCTTT. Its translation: CASSPPTGVNTEAFF.